These 20 T cell receptor beta chains were sequenced from one sample in a study of CD8 T cells in Susac syndrome. Random hexamers served to reverse transcribe about 0.5 to 1 ug RNA. From the immunoSEQ multiplex PCR reads, TCRdb called clonotypes with MiXCR, one entry per CDR3 protein. Of just over 300,000 distinct CDR3 sequences listed, about 91% are singletons. The sequenced sample was CD4+ T cells from PBMCs. Receptors originate from a human donor with multiple sclerosis.

The genes are TRBV29-1 and TRBJ1-2; TRBD1 agrees at 9 bases. The V segment lost 4 bases and the J segment 5 bases; nucleotides outside the gene matches: 5. The CDR3 consists of 13 residues. Germline CDR1 is SQVTM and CDR2 is ANQGSEA. CDR3 in DNA: TGCAGCGTTGCCCCCGGGACAGGGTATGGCTACACCTTC. Encoded protein: CSVAPGTGYGYTF.

The rearrangement uses TRBV15 and TRBJ2-7; tentative D call: TRBD2 (5 bases). CDR1 is LNHNV, CDR2 YYDKDF, per germline (reference sequence). The CDR3 consists of 14 residues. The V end lost 2 bases, the J end lost 5 bases, and 13 bases lay between the germline ends. The CDR3 region is CATSRLGTGNEQYF. The CDR3 DNA reads TGTGCCACCAGCAGACTCGGAACCGGGAACGAGCAGTACTTC.

In nucleotides, the CDR3 is TGTGCCAGCAGCTTAGTCCCACTAGCGGGAGGGTCCAATGAGCAGTTCTTC. Translating it yields CASSLVPLAGGSNEQFF. The genes are TRBV7-8 and TRBJ2-1; 13 nucleotides align to TRBD2. Germline loops: CDR1 SGHVS, CDR2 FQNEAQ. CDR3 size: 17 residues. Losses at the gene ends were 1 base for V and 6 bases for J; bases not matched to a gene: 6.

V gene TRBV5-1 combines with J gene TRBJ2-3; D may be TRBD2 (6 bases). Germline V gene sequence: CDR1 SGHRS, CDR2 YFSETQ. This CDR3 has 14 residues. V was trimmed by 0 bases and J by 4 bases, leaving 9 bases between them. For the CDR3, the DNA is TGCGCCAGCAGCTTGGTTCCGGGGGCAGATACGCAGTATTTT. This sequence encodes CASSLVPGADTQYF. Full variable domain (remainder filled in from reference TRBV5-1 and TRBJ2-3): KAGVTQTPRYLIKTRGQQVTLSCSPISGHRSVSWYQQTPGQGLQFLFEYFSETQRNKGNFPGRFSGRQFSNSRSEMNVSTLELGDSALYLCASSLVPGADTQYFGPGTRLTVL.

This clonotype has just one count. The chain recombines TRBV19 with TRBJ2-5, with 11 bases that match TRBD2. This CDR3 is built from 17 residues. The J segment lost 4 bases and the V segment lost 6 bases, leaving 13 bases of the junction unmatched. Germline-derived CDR1 and CDR2 are LNHDA and SQIVND (reference sequence). CDR3 DNA sequence: TGTGCCAGTAGCAACCCCAGGCGCCTAGCGGGAGGAGAGACCCAGTACTTC. The encoded protein is CASSNPRRLAGGETQYF.

Only one count was recorded for this clonotype. This sequence joins TRBV27 and TRBJ2-7, with D maybe TRBD2 (6 bases). V lost 5 bases and J lost 6, with 17 bases in between. The germline gives CDR1 MNHEY, CDR2 SMNVEV (reference sequence). The CDR3 is made up of 14 amino acids. This CDR3 is CASSEPRRRGEQYF. The CDR3 DNA reads as TGTGCCAGCAGTGAACCCAGACGGAGGGGCGAGCAGTACTTC.

V is TRBV10-3 and J is TRBJ2-7; D may be TRBD2 (5 bases). The CDR3 extends over 12 amino acids. Trimming left V 4 bases short and J 3 bases short, with 7 bases between. CDR1 is ENHRY, CDR2 SYGVKD, per germline. The CDR3 sequence: CAISGTVYEQYF. In nucleotides, the CDR3 is TGTGCCATCAGTGGGACTGTCTACGAGCAGTACTTC.

The genes are TRBV6-1 and TRBJ2-5, with 10 positions matching TRBD2. Germline-derived CDR1 and CDR2 are MNHNS and SASEGT. This CDR3 is built from 16 residues. Trimming took 6 bases from V and 4 from J; bases not matched to a gene: 11. The CDR3 sequence is CASSRGGLAGGETQYF. The DNA of the CDR3 is TGTGCCAGCAGCCGTGGGGGTTTAGCGGGAGGAGAGACCCAGTACTTC.

This clonotype was found once. V is TRBV20-1 and J is TRBJ1-2, with no clear D. The CDR3 is 13 amino acids. Per the germline V gene, CDR1 is DFQATT and CDR2 is SNEGSKA (reference sequence). Trimming stripped 5 bases from V and 8 bases from J, with 18 bases between. The CDR3 coding sequence is TGCAGTGCTCCGGACCCCATACTTTCAGGCTACACCTTC. As protein: CSAPDPILSGYTF.

This chain connects TRBV5-6 to TRBJ2-7; 7 positions match TRBD1. The germline V gene has CDR1 SGHDT and CDR2 YYEEEE. This CDR3 is built from 11 residues. V was clipped by 4 bases and J by 7 bases; unmatched bases: 2. The DNA for the CDR3 is TGTGCCAGCAGCGTCAGGGGGGAGCAGTACTTC. Protein sequence: CASSVRGEQYF.

The chain's CDR3 is CASSSQWRGTLSGNTIYF. The DNA of the CDR3 is TGTGCCAGCAGTTCCCAATGGCGGGGCACACTCTCTGGAAACACCATATATTTT. The chain recombines TRBV11-3 with TRBJ1-3, with D perhaps matching TRBD1 (5 bases). Deletions cut 6 bases from V and 0 bases from J, with 21 bases between. Germline V gives CDR1 SGHNT, CDR2 YENEEA. This CDR3 has 18 residues. The complete variable domain, with remaining parts taken from reference TRBV11-3 and TRBJ1-3, reads EAGVVQSPRYKIIEKKQPVAFWCNPISGHNTLYWYLQNLGQGPELLIRYENEEAVDDSQLPKDRFSAERLKGVDSTLKIQPAELGDSAVYLCASSSQWRGTLSGNTIYFGEGSWLTVV.

V usage is TRBV11-2 and J usage is TRBJ2-2, with TRBD2 identical over 11 bases. The CDR3 totals 15 residues. Germline loops: CDR1 SGHAT, CDR2 FQNNGV. V dropped 5 bases and J dropped 5; count of bases not matched to a gene: 4. The CDR3 reads CASSPPSGGTGELFF. For the CDR3, the DNA is TGTGCCAGCAGCCCGCCTAGCGGGGGGACCGGGGAGCTGTTTTTT.

The rearrangement links TRBV12-3 or TRBV12-4 to TRBJ2-1; D may be TRBD1 or TRBD2 (5 bases each). V shed 6 bases and J shed 5 bases, with 14 bases lying between them. The CDR3 runs to 14 residues. The CDR3 spells CASRNRDGNNEQFF. The DNA for the CDR3 is TGTGCCAGCAGGAACCGGGACGGGAACAATGAGCAGTTCTTC.

J is TRBJ2-5 and V is TRBV7-9, with TRBD2 identical over 14 bases. The CDR3 covers 18 residues. CDR1 is SEHNR and CDR2 is FQNEAQ in the germline V gene (reference sequence). V shed 4 bases and J 3 bases; nucleotides not matched to a gene: 10. Here the CDR3 reads CASSSSPTSGRVKETQYF. In DNA, the CDR3 is TGTGCCAGCAGCTCCTCCCCGACTAGCGGGAGGGTAAAAGAGACCCAGTACTTC.

The chain is built from TRBV11-3 and TRBJ2-5; 7 nucleotides align to TRBD1. Germline assignment: CDR1 SGHNT and CDR2 YENEEA. J was trimmed by 5 bases and V by 8 bases; bases with no gene match: 11. The CDR3 loop spans 14 amino acids. Here the CDR3 reads CASSRRQGWETQYF. CDR3 in DNA: TGTGCCAGCTCCAGGAGACAGGGTTGGGAGACCCAGTACTTC.

The genes are TRBV7-9 and TRBJ1-4; D is perhaps TRBD1 (5 bases). Germline CDR1 is SEHNR and CDR2 is FQNEAQ (reference sequence). Trimming removed 5 bases at V and 4 bases at J, with 11 bases between. The CDR3 runs to 14 residues. The CDR3 sequence: CASSDTGGNEKLFF. The CDR3 DNA reads as TGTGCCAGCAGCGACACAGGTGGTAATGAAAAACTGTTTTTT.

The chain joins TRBV6-2 or TRBV6-3 to TRBJ2-7, with no clear D. Germline V gives CDR1 MNHEY, CDR2 SVGEGT. This CDR3 comprises 11 residues. V was shortened by 7 bases and J by 5 bases, with 9 bases between the two germline ends. Written as DNA, the CDR3 is TGTGCCAGCACCCACCTGAACGAGCAGTACTTC. This translates into CASTHLNEQYF.

The sample holds one count of this clonotype. J is TRBJ1-1 and V is TRBV29-1, with 8 bases identical to TRBD1. There are 13 residues in the CDR3. Germline lookup yields CDR1 SQVTM and CDR2 ANQGSEA. Trimming cost V 7 bases and J 1 base; bases outside gene matches: 5. The CDR3 here is CSASGQGNTEAFF. The CDR3 DNA sequence: TGCAGCGCTAGTGGACAGGGGAACACTGAAGCTTTCTTT.

V gene TRBV15 combines with J gene TRBJ1-5; maybe TRBD1 (5 bases). The germline V gene encodes CDR1 LNHNV and CDR2 YYDKDF (reference sequence). Trimming took 0 bases from V and 4 from J, leaving 7 bases between them. The CDR3 loop spans 14 amino acids. CDR3 nucleotides: TGTGCCACCAGCAGAGATGGGGGAAATCAGCCCCAGCATTTT. This translates into CATSRDGGNQPQHF.

CDR3 nucleotide sequence: TGTGCCAGTAGGCCAGGACTAGCGGGCAACTATGAGCAGTTCTTC. Its protein product is CASRPGLAGNYEQFF. The chain recombines TRBV19 with TRBJ2-1; 11 bases match TRBD2. Germline V lookup: CDR1 LNHDA, CDR2 SQIVND (reference sequence). This CDR3 is built from 15 residues. J was trimmed by 8 bases and V by 6 bases; bases with no gene match: 9.